This T cell receptor (beta chain) stems from a study of T-cell memory formation after mild COVID-19. Study results and caveats: In pre-infection memory, a portion of responding clones appeared, which suggested that cross-reactive memory joined.

A word on this clonotype: Its antigen remains unknown.

After 5'RACE with constant-segment primers, TCR alpha and TCR beta cDNA libraries carrying sample barcodes and UMIs were obtained. Each CDR3 protein is one row after TCRdb ran MiXCR on the 5' RACE reads. The sample holds 120,000 or so distinct CDR3 sequences; over 15% are singletons and the top ten take 5.2%. The trim removed 5 bases at V and 5 bases at J, leaving 7 bases unmatched. Germline assignment: CDR1 SGHAT and CDR2 FQDESV (reference sequence). The CDR3 loop spans 14 amino acids. This TCR was sampled from a man aged 18-30 years who had mild COVID-19 (a few samples of this study predate the infection). Cell type and time point are not known. The chain links TRBV11-1 to TRBJ2-5, with TRBD1 matching 8 bases. Sequencing used PBMCs or a T cell subset sorted from them (not recorded which). CDR3 DNA: TGTGCCAGCAGCCCAGGGGGCGCGGAGGAGACCCAGTACTTC. It is translated as CASSPGGAEETQYF.